The rows below give T cell receptor beta chains drawn from one sample of a study of T cells in Graves' hyperthyroidism and ophthalmopathy. From the multiplex PCR reads, TCRdb called clonotypes with MiXCR, one entry per CDR3 protein. The table includes about 52,000 distinct CDR3 sequences, about half detected once. The specimen was blood. The receptors here all came from a woman aged 45-60 years with Graves' ophthalmopathy. CDR3s include the opening cysteine and the closing phenylalanine or tryptophan. D genes are given only for firm matches. Clone sizes are given selectively: once, few, many, or a class where the clone is expanded.

clone size: many; D gene: TRBD2; J gene: TRBJ2-3; V gene: TRBV7-2; CDR3 protein: CASSLRGGGGADTQYF; CDR3 DNA: TGTGCCAGCAGCTTAAGGGGGGGCGGGGGGGCAGATACGCAGTATTTT
clone size: NA; D gene: NA; J gene: TRBJ1-2; V gene: TRBV3-1; CDR3 protein: CASSQGIQGLNYGYTF; CDR3 DNA: TGTGCCAGCAGCCAAGGTATTCAGGGACTTAACTATGGCTACACCTTC
clone size: NA; D gene: NA; J gene: TRBJ2-7; V gene: TRBV7-6; CDR3 protein: CASSLDWEENYEQYF; CDR3 DNA: TGTGCCAGCAGCTTAGACTGGGAGGAGAACTACGAGCAGTACTTC
clone size: many; D gene: NA; J gene: TRBJ2-3; V gene: TRBV5-1; CDR3 protein: CASSLGDSTDTQYF; CDR3 DNA: TGCGCCAGCAGCTTAGGCGACAGCACAGATACGCAGTATTTT
clone size: many; D gene: TRBD1; J gene: TRBJ2-4; V gene: TRBV20-1; CDR3 protein: CSASTGVAKNIQYF; CDR3 DNA: TGCAGTGCCTCAACAGGGGTGGCCAAAAACATTCAGTACTTC
clone size: medium-sized; D gene: NA; J gene: TRBJ1-5; V gene: TRBV10-3; CDR3 protein: CAICQGSNQPQHF; CDR3 DNA: TGTGCCATCTGTCAGGGTAGCAATCAGCCCCAGCATTTT
clone size: NA; D gene: NA; J gene: TRBJ2-1; V gene: TRBV4-1; CDR3 protein: CASSGLAPGGALSYNEQFF; CDR3 DNA: TGCGCCAGCAGCGGACTAGCGCCAGGGGGCGCCTTATCCTACAATGAGCAGTTCTTC
clone size: NA; D gene: NA; J gene: TRBJ2-7; V gene: TRBV16; CDR3 protein: CAGSHGGRRLSYEQYF; CDR3 DNA: TGTGCCGGCAGCCACGGGGGACGGCGCCTCTCCTACGAGCAGTACTTC
clone size: NA; D gene: TRBD1; J gene: TRBJ2-5; V gene: TRBV6-1; CDR3 protein: CASRPTGSQPQYF; CDR3 DNA: TGTGCCAGCAGGCCGACAGGGAGTCAGCCCCAGTACTTC
clone size: many; D gene: TRBD1; J gene: TRBJ2-7; V gene: TRBV27; CDR3 protein: CASSFWDRAYEQYF; CDR3 DNA: TGTGCCAGCAGTTTCTGGGACAGGGCCTACGAGCAGTACTTC
clone size: NA; D gene: NA; J gene: TRBJ2-1; V gene: TRBV7-9; CDR3 protein: CASSITSPYDEQFF; CDR3 DNA: TGTGCCAGCAGCATCACGTCACCCTACGATGAGCAGTTCTTC
clone size: many; D gene: TRBD2; J gene: TRBJ2-5; V gene: TRBV4-1; CDR3 protein: CASSQTRTSATQYF; CDR3 DNA: TGCGCCAGCAGCCAAACTCGGACTAGCGCGACCCAGTACTTC
clone size: NA; D gene: NA; J gene: TRBJ1-4; V gene: TRBV5-1; CDR3 protein: CASSMTGATNEKLFF; CDR3 DNA: TGCGCCAGCAGCATGACAGGTGCTACTAATGAAAAACTGTTTTTT
clone size: many; D gene: NA; J gene: TRBJ2-5; V gene: TRBV5-1; CDR3 protein: CASSLVETQYF; CDR3 DNA: TGCGCCAGCAGCTTGGTAGAGACCCAGTACTTC
clone size: once; D gene: TRBD2; J gene: TRBJ2-3; V gene: TRBV7-3; CDR3 protein: CASSSGTSGLTDTQYF; CDR3 DNA: TGTGCCAGCAGCTCAGGGACTAGCGGGCTCACAGATACGCAGTATTTT
clone size: NA; D gene: NA; J gene: TRBJ1-1; V gene: TRBV2; CDR3 protein: CASSGLENTEASF; CDR3 DNA: TGTGCCAGCAGTGGACTGGAGAACACTGAAGCTTCCTTT
clone size: few; D gene: NA; J gene: TRBJ1-5; V gene: TRBV18; CDR3 protein: CASSPNRAQQPQHF; CDR3 DNA: TGTGCCAGCTCCCCAAACAGGGCCCAACAGCCCCAGCATTTT
clone size: NA; D gene: NA; J gene: TRBJ2-2; V gene: TRBV7-2; CDR3 protein: CASSLESGMSAGELFF; CDR3 DNA: TGTGCCAGCAGCTTAGAGAGTGGGATGAGTGCCGGGGAGCTGTTTTTT
clone size: many; D gene: NA; J gene: TRBJ1-5; V gene: TRBV28; CDR3 protein: CASSLQGYQPQHF; CDR3 DNA: TGTGCCAGCAGTTTGCAGGGTTATCAGCCCCAGCATTTT
clone size: NA; D gene: NA; J gene: TRBJ2-3; V gene: TRBV4-1; CDR3 protein: CASSRVGGWRGYTAQYF; CDR3 DNA: TGCGCCAGCAGCCGAGTAGGAGGGTGGAGGGGTTATACTGCGCAGTATTTT
clone size: medium-sized; D gene: NA; J gene: TRBJ2-7; V gene: TRBV7-2; CDR3 protein: CASSSRHGGEQYF; CDR3 DNA: TGTGCCAGCAGCTCAAGGCATGGAGGGGAGCAGTACTTC
clone size: many; D gene: NA; J gene: TRBJ1-1; V gene: TRBV20-1; CDR3 protein: CSARVRPGVNTEAFF; CDR3 DNA: TGCAGTGCTAGAGTTCGGCCGGGGGTGAACACTGAAGCTTTCTTT
clone size: many; D gene: TRBD2; J gene: TRBJ2-5; V gene: TRBV10-3; CDR3 protein: CAISDLLAGGQETQYF; CDR3 DNA: TGTGCCATCAGTGACTTACTAGCGGGAGGGCAAGAGACCCAGTACTTC